This record looks at one TCR beta chain sequence and its context. Its antigen is unknown. No much larger clone is present one base from it, and per-base qualities are unavailable. This sample is part of a study of CD8+CD57+ T cells in acquired aplastic anemia (dated 2018 in TCRdb). Study-level background: A mean of about 3.2 ug of DNA, ranging from roughly 0.18 to 30 ug, was extracted from sorted CD4+ and CD8+ cells. CD8+CD57+ expansion was defined as frequency above the mean frequency observed in healthy subjects. The study at large found these results: Roughly 29 CD8+ CDR3 sequences were shared between patients and controls but appeared highly expressed in patients and within their immunodominant clones. No significant difference in CD8+ Simpson's diversity was found between patients and healthy controls (P=0.060).

Genomic DNA served as template for TCR beta VDJ combination and CDR3 sequence profiling. An Illumina HiSeq 2000 was used for TCR repertoire sequencing. In the original analysis: TRBV/TRBJ rearrangement plots, CDR3 size and DJ length profiles, and Simpson's diversity index were used to assess repertoires. The most abundant DNA sequence in the deep sequencing data was taken as the immunodominant clone. CDR3 amino acid sequences were screened for sharing across subjects and were compared with published repertoires and the VDJdb database. In-frame beta chains were kept once TCRdb had trimmed the public reads at Q25 with fastp and called clones with MiXCR. Each entry is one CDR3 protein sequence, shown with its most common DNA and genes. Clone size and V and J calls follow TCRdb, not the original study. The sample table shows around 250,000 distinct CDR3 sequences, and roughly 80% are seen once. The ten largest clones add up to approximately 42% of the sample.

The V end gives up 0 bases and the J end 3 bases, leaving 5 bases in the junction not matched to a gene. Spanning cysteine to valine, the CDR3 consists of 15 amino acids. The CDR3 DNA has 45 bases and is translated from base 1. According to the germline V gene (reference sequence), CDR1 reads LNHNV and CDR2 reads YYDKDF. Expansion of CD8+CD57+ cells had been shown by flow cytometry in the patients chosen for sequencing. Every patient had a diagnosis of severe acquired aplastic anemia based on International Study of Aplastic Anemia and Agranulocytosis and Camitta criteria. Patients had received no therapy at the time of blood sampling. The study deep-sequenced TCR repertoires of sorted CD4+ and CD8+ blood T cells from severe aplastic anemia patients and healthy subjects. In the USA, patient enrollment took place under clinicaltrials.gov protocols 00001620, 01623167, 00001397, 00071045, 00081523 and 00961064. Ficoll-Paque density gradient centrifugation was used to isolate peripheral blood mononuclear cells. Before DNA extraction, CD4+ and CD8+ T cells were sorted with FACS or magnetic beads.

This sequence originates from a human donor with aplastic anemia. The chain is made from TRBV15 and TRBJ2-7; TRBD1 aligns with 7 central bases. Material for sequencing was sorted CD4+, CD8+, or CD8+CD57+ T cells (not recorded which) from PBMCs. The CDR3 amino acid sequence is: CATSRERGPYYEQYV. The bases are TGTGCCACCAGCAGAGAAAGGGGGCCTTACTACGAGCAGTACGTC.